These T cell receptor beta chains were read from a single sample in a study of T cell responses to AZD1222 COVID-19 vaccine. The table came from immunoSEQ multiplex PCR; TCRdb's copy has only in-frame clones and leaves some out. The sample records 80,000 to 100,000 clones, roughly 89% being singletons. The material was peripheral blood, obtained 28 days after the second AZD1222 dose. The receptors originated from an adult who received the AZD1222 COVID-19 vaccine. The CDR3 runs from the conserved cysteine through the conserved F or W. D genes are given only for firm matches. Some rows mark clone size as missing; the rest say once, few, many or name a class of expanded clone.

D: .
V: TRBV20-1
J: TRBJ1-6
size: .
CDR3: CSASLGRDSPLHF
DNA: TGCAGTGCTAGTTTGGGTAGGGATTCACCCCTCCACTTT

D: .
V: TRBV27
J: TRBJ2-7
size: .
CDR3: CASSSALSAYEQYF
DNA: TGTGCCAGCAGTTCCGCGCTCTCGGCCTACGAGCAGTACTTC

D: TRBD1
V: TRBV9
J: TRBJ1-4
size: .
CDR3: CASSVGAGGEKLFF
DNA: TGTGCCAGCAGCGTAGGGGCAGGGGGTGAAAAACTGTTTTTT

D: TRBD1
V: TRBV15
J: TRBJ1-1
size: .
CDR3: CATSSTGGTEAFF
DNA: TGTGCCACCAGCAGTACAGGGGGCACTGAAGCTTTCTTT

D: .
V: TRBV6-5
J: TRBJ2-2
size: few
CDR3: CASMGETTGELFF
DNA: TGTGCCAGCATGGGGGAAACCACCGGGGAGCTGTTTTTT

D: .
V: TRBV18
J: TRBJ1-6
size: .
CDR3: CASSPPFREAPLHF
DNA: TGTGCCAGCTCACCACCGTTTAGGGAGGCACCCCTCCACTTT

D: TRBD1
V: TRBV19
J: TRBJ1-2
size: once
CDR3: CASSIATGSGGYGYTF
DNA: TGTGCCAGTAGTATTGCGACAGGGTCAGGGGGCTATGGCTACACCTTC

D: TRBD1
V: TRBV19
J: TRBJ1-2
size: .
CDR3: CAARDRGGYGYTF
DNA: TGTGCCGCCCGGGACAGGGGAGGCTATGGCTACACCTTC

D: .
V: TRBV5-6
J: TRBJ2-3
size: .
CDR3: CASTPLGFTDTQYF
DNA: TGTGCCAGCACCCCCCTAGGATTCACAGATACGCAGTATTTT

D: .
V: TRBV9
J: TRBJ2-6
size: .
CDR3: CASSSQGANVLTF
DNA: TGTGCCAGCAGCTCCCAAGGGGCCAACGTCCTGACTTTC

D: .
V: TRBV6-4
J: TRBJ1-1
size: few
CDR3: CASSGGPGREAFF
DNA: TGTGCCAGCAGTGGGGGTCCGGGAAGGGAAGCTTTCTTT

D: .
V: TRBV7-2
J: TRBJ2-5
size: .
CDR3: CASSPRTAQETQYF
DNA: TGTGCCAGCAGCCCCCGGACAGCCCAAGAGACCCAGTACTTC

D: TRBD1
V: TRBV5-8
J: TRBJ1-2
size: .
CDR3: CASSLAGQYGYTF
DNA: TGTGCCAGCAGCTTGGCGGGACAGTATGGCTACACCTTC

D: .
V: TRBV5-1
J: TRBJ2-7
size: .
CDR3: CASKQGDTSYEQYF
DNA: TGCGCCAGCAAACAAGGGGACACCTCCTACGAGCAGTACTTC

D: TRBD1
V: TRBV6-2/TRBV6-3
J: TRBJ2-7
size: .
CDR3: CASSNGQGVYEQYF
DNA: TGTGCCAGCAGCAACGGACAGGGCGTCTACGAGCAGTACTTC

D: .
V: TRBV6-2/TRBV6-3
J: TRBJ1-1
size: .
CDR3: CASSRGPLNTEAFF
DNA: TGTGCCAGCAGTCGAGGGCCATTGAACACTGAAGCTTTCTTT

D: TRBD1
V: TRBV7-8
J: TRBJ1-2
size: few
CDR3: CASSIDRGLDYGYTF
DNA: TGTGCCAGCAGCATTGACAGGGGACTGGACTATGGCTACACCTTC

D: .
V: TRBV10-3
J: TRBJ1-6
size: few
CDR3: CASGVTDGLDSPLHF
DNA: TGTGCCAGCGGGGTTACGGACGGTCTAGATTCACCCCTCCACTTT

D: TRBD1
V: TRBV3-1/TRBV3-2
J: TRBJ1-3
size: .
CDR3: CASSQGVGGHAGNTIYF
DNA: TGTGCCAGCAGCCAAGGTGTAGGGGGCCACGCTGGAAACACCATATATTTT

D: .
V: TRBV7-6
J: TRBJ2-3
size: .
CDR3: CASSPVGQAGDTQYF
DNA: TGTGCCAGCAGCCCAGTGGGGCAGGCAGGAGATACGCAGTATTTT

D: TRBD1
V: TRBV10-1
J: TRBJ2-7
size: .
CDR3: CASSESVTGSYEQYF
DNA: TGCGCCAGCAGTGAGTCGGTGACAGGGTCCTACGAGCAGTACTTC

D: TRBD1
V: TRBV4-3
J: TRBJ1-3
size: .
CDR3: CASSQREGASGNTIYF
DNA: TGCGCCAGCAGCCAACGGGAGGGGGCTTCTGGAAACACCATATATTTT